The source of this T cell receptor beta chain is a study of identical twins. Study findings and constraints: Whereas memory repertoires showed no such difference, abundant cord blood beta clonotypes carried fewer insertions. Monozygotic twin pairs showed more out-of-frame TCR alpha sharing than models estimated.

Only a few counts were recorded for this clonotype. Its antigen is not identified. TCRdb called the 5' RACE reads again in MiXCR, with one record for every CDR3 protein. The sample has some 460,000 distinct CDR3 sequences, around 14% seen once. The CDR3 runs 16 residues. Germline lookup yields CDR1 LGHNA and CDR2 YNFKEQ. Trimming removed 0 bases from V and 2 bases from J, with 11 bases in between. This sample was also put to use in a study of yellow fever vaccine responses in identical twins. That source reports: Twins reportedly appeared to share part of their vaccine T cell response while keeping part individual.

Sequenced input: CD4+ T cells sorted from blood. The genes are TRBV4-2 and TRBJ2-1; tentatively, D is TRBD2 (6 bases). The clonotype comes from a woman between 18 and 29 years old in good health. Here the CDR3 reads CASSQDIAAPYNEQFF. DNA for the CDR3: TGTGCCAGCAGCCAAGATATAGCGGCGCCCTACAATGAGCAGTTCTTC.